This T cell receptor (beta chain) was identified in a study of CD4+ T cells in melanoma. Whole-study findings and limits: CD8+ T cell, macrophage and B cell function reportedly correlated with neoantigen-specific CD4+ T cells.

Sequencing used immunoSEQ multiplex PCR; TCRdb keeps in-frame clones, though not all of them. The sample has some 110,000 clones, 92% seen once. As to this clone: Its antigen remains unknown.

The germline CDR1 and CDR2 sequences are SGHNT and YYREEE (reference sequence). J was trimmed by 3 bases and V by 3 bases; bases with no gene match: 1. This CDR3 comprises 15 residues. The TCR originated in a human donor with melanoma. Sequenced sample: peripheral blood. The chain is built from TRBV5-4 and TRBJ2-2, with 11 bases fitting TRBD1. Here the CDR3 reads CASSWGQGDTGELFF. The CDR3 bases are TGTGCCAGCAGCTGGGGACAGGGGGACACCGGGGAGCTGTTTTTT. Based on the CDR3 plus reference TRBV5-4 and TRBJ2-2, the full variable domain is ETGVTQSPTHLIKTRGQQVTLRCSSQSGHNTVSWYQQALGQGPQFIFQYYREEENGRGNFPPRFSGLQFPNYSSELNVNALELDDSALYLCASSWGQGDTGELFFGEGSRLTVL.